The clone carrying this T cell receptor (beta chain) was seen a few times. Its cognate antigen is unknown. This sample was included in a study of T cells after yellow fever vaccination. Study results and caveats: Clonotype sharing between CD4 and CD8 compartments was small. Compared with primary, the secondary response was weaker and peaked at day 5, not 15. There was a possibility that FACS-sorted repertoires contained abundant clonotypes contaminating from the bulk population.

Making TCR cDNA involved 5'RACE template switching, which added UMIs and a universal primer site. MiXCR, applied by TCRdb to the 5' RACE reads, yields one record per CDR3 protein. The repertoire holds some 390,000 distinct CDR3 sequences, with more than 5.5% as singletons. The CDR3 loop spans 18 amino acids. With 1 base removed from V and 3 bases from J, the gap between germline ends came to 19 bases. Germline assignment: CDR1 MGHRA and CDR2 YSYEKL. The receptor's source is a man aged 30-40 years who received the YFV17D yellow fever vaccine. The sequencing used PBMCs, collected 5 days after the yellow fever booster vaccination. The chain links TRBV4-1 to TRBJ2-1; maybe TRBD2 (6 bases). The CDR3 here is CASSQAPTLAAVYNEQFF. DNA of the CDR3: TGCGCCAGCAGCCAAGCTCCCACCTTAGCGGCCGTCTACAATGAGCAGTTCTTC.